The 29 T cell receptor beta chains below were found in one sample sequenced in a study of blood T cells in healthy people across ages (dated by TCRdb to between 2015 and 2017). The library relied on 5' RACE. Sequencer: Illumina HiSeq 2500. The second PCR ran for about 6 to 11 cycles and used a J-beta primer mix along with a sample-barcoded 5' primer. TCRdb handled the public reads itself, with Q25 trimming in fastp and clone calling in MiXCR, and kept productive beta chains. Under each unique CDR3 protein, matching rows form one entry showing the most common genes and DNA. Present in this sample are roughly 860,000 distinct CDR3 sequences, approximately 67% of which were seen just once. The ten largest clones take up about a quarter of the sample. Specimen: blood. The origin of the receptors is a man aged 30-40 years in good health.

The chain recombines TRBV10-3 with TRBJ2-1, with TRBD1 matching over 7 bases. Trimming took 7 bases from V and 4 from J; bases not matched to a gene: 4. This CDR3 contains 13 residues. Germline V gives CDR1 ENHRY, CDR2 SYGVKD. CDR3 region: CAITTTGYNEQFF. CDR3 sequence (DNA): TGTGCCATCACTACGACAGGGTACAATGAGCAGTTCTTC.

The V call is TRBV6-5, the J call TRBJ2-3; no clear D. The CDR3 runs 14 residues. In germline, CDR1 is MNHEY, CDR2 SVGAGI. The germline V and J ends were trimmed by 2 bases and 0 bases, with 6 bases remaining between them. For the CDR3, the DNA is TGTGCCAGCAGTTACCGGCCTAGCACAGATACGCAGTATTTT. Translated: CASSYRPSTDTQYF.

The chain has TRBV5-5 and TRBJ2-7; D possibly corresponds to TRBD1 (6 bases). TRBJ2-5 explains the end of the DNA better; the J call may be wrong. The CDR3 runs 17 residues. CDR1 is SGHKS, CDR2 YYEKEE, per germline (reference sequence). In DNA, the CDR3 is TGTGCCAGCAGCTTGTCGACAGGCGGACTGCCGGGTGAGACCCAGTACTTC. As protein: CASSLSTGGLPGETQYF.

The V and J genes are TRBV12-3 or TRBV12-4 and TRBJ1-6, with D hard to call. V was pared by 5 bases and J by 0 bases, with 8 bases between. The CDR3 is 15 amino acids. CDR3 coding DNA: TGTGCCAGCAGTGGGGAGAGCTCCTATAATTCACCCCTCCACTTT. Translation: CASSGESSYNSPLHF.

This CDR3 reads CSANTDSSYEQYF. DNA for the CDR3: TGCAGCGCGAACACGGACAGCTCCTACGAGCAGTACTTC. The chain uses TRBV29-1 and TRBJ2-7, with D perhaps TRBD1 (6 bases). V lost 7 bases and J 0 bases, leaving 13 bases between the germline ends. This CDR3 region has 13 residues. Germline loops: CDR1 SQVTM, CDR2 ANQGSEA.

A word on this clonotype: The junction does not match germline at one end; this may be a read error. This chain joins TRBV7-3 and TRBJ2-1, with 7 nucleotides matching TRBD1. The CDR3 extends over 17 amino acids. The germline V gene encodes CDR1 SGHTA and CDR2 FQGTGA. DNA of the CDR3: TGTGCCGGCAGCTTACCACCGGGCCAGACAGGGCGCAATGAGCAGTTCTTC. Its protein is CAGSLPPGQTGRNEQFF.

This clonotype came up a few times. V is TRBV4-3 and J is TRBJ2-1; the D is unclear. CDR3 size: 13 residues. Germline V CDR1 and CDR2: LGHNA, YSLEER. Trimming removed 1 base from V and 5 bases from J, with 6 bases in between. In DNA form, the CDR3 reads TGCGCCAGCAGCCAAGGGGTGGACAATGAGCAGTTCTTC. This encodes CASSQGVDNEQFF.

This clonotype was picked up one time. This chain joins TRBV7-9 and TRBJ2-7; D unclear. The CDR3 sequence is 14 residues long. Trimming took off 3 bases at V and 3 bases at J, with 12 bases between the two ends. Germline CDR1 reads SEHNR; CDR2 reads FQNEAQ (reference sequence). CDR3 DNA: TGTGCCAGCAGCTTGCAGGTCCCCAGCTACGAGCAGTACTTC. This gives the protein CASSLQVPSYEQYF.

This sequence joins TRBV5-1 and TRBJ2-1; 8 nucleotides line up with TRBD1. J gave up 5 bases and V 2 bases, and 6 bases lay outside the gene matches. The CDR3 extends over 15 amino acids. CDR1 and CDR2 (germline): SGHRS, YFSETQ. CDR3 nucleotide sequence: TGCGCCAGCAGCTTTATGGACAGGGAGAACAATGAGCAGTTCTTC. Protein product: CASSFMDRENNEQFF.

The rearrangement links TRBV20-1 to TRBJ2-7; D perhaps matches TRBD2 (5 bases). The J call may be in error: the DNA end matches TRBJ2-1 better. Germline V gene lookup returns CDR1 DFQATT and CDR2 SNEGSKA (reference sequence). The CDR3 is 14 residues long. The CDR3 loop is CSARFRADYNEQFF. CDR3 DNA: TGCAGTGCTAGGTTTCGAGCGGATTACAATGAGCAGTTCTTC.

The chain carries TRBV7-3 and TRBJ2-1; D call uncertain. The J call may be mistaken, given a closer DNA end match to TRBJ2-7. The CDR3 contains 15 residues. The germline CDR1 and CDR2 sequences are SGHTA and FQGTGA. CDR3 region: CASSSSRVSYNEQYF. CDR3 DNA sequence: TGTGCCAGCAGCTCATCAAGGGTCTCCTACAATGAGCAGTACTTC.

The chain uses TRBV6-5 and TRBJ1-1, with D uncertain. The CDR3 is 13 residues long. Trimming cost V 8 bases and J 4 bases, with 14 bases left between them. Germline V gene sequence: CDR1 MNHEY, CDR2 SVGAGI. CDR3 coding DNA: TGTGCCAGCTCGATTACCATGACCACTGAAGCTTTCTTT. It is translated as CASSITMTTEAFF.

This clonotype was counted a few times. J is TRBJ2-3 and V is TRBV15; no definite D call. Germline values: CDR1 LNHNV, CDR2 YYDKDF (reference sequence). CDR3 length: 14 amino acids. V lost 4 bases, J lost 6 bases, and 14 bases lay in between. CDR3 DNA: TGTGCCACCAGCAACCCGCTTGGGGTCGATACGCAGTATTTT. It is translated as CATSNPLGVDTQYF.

This clonotype was seen a few times. The gene calls are TRBV12-3 or TRBV12-4 and TRBJ2-2, with D unresolved. V lost 5 bases and J lost 3, with 7 bases in between. This CDR3 has 13 amino acids. The CDR3, as DNA: TGTGCCAGCAGTCTTGTGTACACCGGGGAGCTGTTTTTT. It yields the protein CASSLVYTGELFF.

The chain employs TRBV5-5 and TRBJ2-1, with D maybe TRBD2 (7 bases). Germline CDR1 and CDR2: SGHKS and YYEKEE (reference sequence). V was pared by 1 base and J by 1 base, with 12 bases between. The CDR3 runs 16 residues. The CDR3 reads CASSLRGGVSYNEQFF. Here the CDR3 DNA reads TGTGCCAGCAGCTTGAGGGGGGGAGTGTCCTACAATGAGCAGTTCTTC.

This clonotype was observed a handful of times. The rearrangement links TRBV2 to TRBJ2-7, with a tentative D call TRBD1 (6 bases). V was shortened by 10 bases and J by 2 bases, with 12 bases between the two germline ends. Germline lookup yields CDR1 SNHLY and CDR2 FYNNEI. This CDR3 region has 12 residues. The CDR3 loop reads CAIRTATYEQYF. The DNA of the CDR3 is TGTGCCATCCGGACAGCAACCTACGAGCAGTACTTC.

The chain is built from TRBV6-1 and TRBJ1-1; no clear D gene. This CDR3 has 11 residues. The germline V and J ends were trimmed by 10 bases and 7 bases, with 13 bases remaining between them. CDR1 is MNHNS, CDR2 SASEGT, per germline. The DNA of the CDR3 is TGTGCCACCTCATCCCGGAATGAAGCTTTCTTT. Its translation: CATSSRNEAFF.

The chain combines TRBV2 with TRBJ2-4, with 8 bases matching TRBD2. This CDR3 contains 22 residues. Germline V gene data show CDR1 as SNHLY and CDR2 as FYNNEI. V was pared by 3 bases and J by 1 base, with 23 bases of the junction left unmatched. CDR3 residues: CASSEPRWGVIAGPFAKNIQYF. The CDR3 coding sequence is TGTGCCAGCAGTGAGCCGCGCTGGGGGGTTATAGCGGGGCCGTTCGCCAAAAACATTCAGTACTTC.

Points on this clonotype: One end of the junction does not line up with germline, which may come from a read error. CDR3 residues: CASSSGLAGVQETQYF. In DNA, the CDR3 is TGTGCCAGCAGCTCGGGACTAGCGGGGGTACAAGAGACCCAGTACTTC. The chain is built from TRBV5-1 and TRBJ2-5; TRBD2 aligns across 14 bases. Germline V CDR1 and CDR2: SGHRS, YFSETQ. CDR3 length: 16 residues.

The V and J genes are TRBV3-1 and TRBJ1-5; possibly TRBD1 for D (6 bases). The CDR3 consists of 17 residues. Trimming removed 0 bases at V and 4 bases at J, with 16 bases between. CDR1 and CDR2 from the germline V gene are LGHDT and YNNKEL (reference sequence). The CDR3 region is CASSQDRTRGKNQPQHF. In DNA, the CDR3 is TGTGCCAGCAGCCAAGATCGGACTAGGGGGAAGAATCAGCCCCAGCATTTT.

Here the CDR3 reads CASSPRQRSTYEQYF. The DNA for the CDR3 is TGTGCCAGCAGCCCACGGCAGCGGTCGACCTACGAGCAGTACTTC. The V gene is TRBV7-9, the J gene TRBJ2-7, with TRBD2 as a possible D gene (5 bases). Trimming cost V 5 bases and J 2 bases, with 16 bases left between them. CDR1 SEHNR and CDR2 FQNEAQ come from the germline V gene (reference sequence). The CDR3 totals 15 residues.

V and J are TRBV4-3 and TRBJ2-1, with a possible D match to TRBD1 (8 bases). Germline CDR1 and CDR2: LGHNA and YSLEER. V dropped 1 base and J dropped 9 bases, with 19 bases sitting between them. The CDR3 has 16 amino acids. CDR3: CASSQALITGGVEQFF. The DNA for the CDR3 is TGCGCCAGCAGCCAAGCGTTAATCACAGGGGGGGTTGAGCAGTTCTTC.

This clonotype came up a few times. This sequence joins TRBV20-1 and TRBJ2-3; unclear D gene. This CDR3 contains 15 residues. Looked up from germline, CDR1 is DFQATT and CDR2 is SNEGSKA (reference sequence). Trimming stripped 3 bases from V and 0 bases from J, with 13 bases between. The CDR3 is CSASSPNKSTDTQYF. CDR3 in DNA: TGCAGTGCTAGCAGTCCTAACAAAAGCACAGATACGCAGTATTTT.

This chain links TRBV4-3 with TRBJ1-6; no clear D gene. The CDR3 extends over 19 amino acids. V was clipped by 0 bases and J by 8 bases, with 23 bases between them. Germline V gene lookup returns CDR1 LGHNA and CDR2 YSLEER. As DNA, the CDR3 is TGCGCCAGCAGCCAAGATTCTGGGCAGAGATCCCCCGGGGATTCACCCCTCCACTTT. Its translation is CASSQDSGQRSPGDSPLHF.

This chain uses TRBV5-1 with TRBJ1-6, with 7 bases identical to TRBD1. With 3 bases clipped from V and 18 bases from J, the junction kept 15 bases outside the gene matches. The length of the CDR3 is 14 residues. CDR1 and CDR2 from the germline V gene are SGHRS and YFSETQ. CDR3 sequence (DNA): TGCGCCAGCAGCTCAACGGGACAGCTCATGACCCCCCACTTT. Translating gives CASSSTGQLMTPHF.

This clonotype was counted only a few times. CDR3 loop: CSARSPSRGDRDTQYF. The CDR3, as DNA: TGCAGTGCTAGATCCCCTTCAAGGGGGGACCGGGATACGCAGTATTTT. The rearrangement joins TRBV20-1 to TRBJ2-3, with D perhaps matching TRBD1 or TRBD2 (6 bases each). V shed 2 bases and J shed 6 bases, with 21 bases lying between them. The V gene's germline CDR1 is DFQATT and CDR2 SNEGSKA (reference sequence). This CDR3 has 16 amino acids.

J is TRBJ2-5 and V is TRBV12-3 or TRBV12-4; no clear D. The V and J ends lost 7 bases and 2 bases respectively, with 14 bases between them. The CDR3 consists of 14 residues. The CDR3 bases are TGTGCCAGCACCGTTTATGGAGTTCAAGAGACCCAGTACTTC. This gives the protein CASTVYGVQETQYF.

This clonotype was detected only a few times. The rearrangement links TRBV7-9 to TRBJ2-7, with TRBD2 identical over 11 bases. The V gene's germline CDR1 is SEHNR and CDR2 FQNEAQ (reference sequence). CDR3 length: 15 residues. The trim removed 5 bases at V and 1 base at J, leaving 4 bases unmatched. The chain's CDR3 is CASSTRLAGSYEQYF. The DNA for the CDR3 is TGTGCCAGCAGCACGCGACTAGCGGGATCCTACGAGCAGTACTTC.

This clonotype has at least ten counts. The chain has TRBV29-1 and TRBJ2-1; no reliable D call. Trimming took off 4 bases at V and 6 bases at J, with 10 bases between the two ends. The germline CDR1 and CDR2 sequences are SQVTM and ANQGSEA. This CDR3 has 12 residues. CDR3 amino acids: CSVAAGPNEQFF. Here the CDR3 DNA reads TGCAGCGTTGCGGCAGGCCCCAATGAGCAGTTCTTC.